The 21 T cell receptor beta chains presented below share a single source sample, sequenced in a study of cytomegalovirus exposure and HLA in healthy donors. Sequenced by immunoSEQ multiplex PCR; TCRdb stores in-frame clones only, minus some. The data hold about 350,000 clones, with about 85% observed a single time. The sample taken for sequencing was PBMCs. These receptors came from a woman under 40 in good health and CMV-seropositive.

This chain links TRBV4-3 with TRBJ2-6; D is possibly TRBD2 (6 bases). The CDR3 is 17 residues long. The germline V gene encodes CDR1 LGHNA and CDR2 YSLEER. The V end was cut by 1 base, the J end by 0 bases, with 10 bases between. This CDR3 reads CASSQGDSSSGANVLTF. The CDR3 DNA is TGCGCCAGCAGCCAAGGGGACTCCTCCTCTGGGGCCAACGTCCTGACTTTC.

The rearrangement links TRBV30 to TRBJ1-6; no firm D call. Germline V gene data show CDR1 as GTSNPN and CDR2 as SVGIG (reference sequence). The CDR3 consists of 17 residues. V shed 4 bases and J shed 2 bases, with 18 bases lying between them. CDR3 protein: CAWNRPGRATYNSPLHF. The CDR3 DNA sequence: TGTGCCTGGAACCGCCCCGGAAGGGCTACCTATAATTCACCCCTCCACTTT.

The chain carries TRBV4-3 and TRBJ2-7; TRBD1 matches 8 bases. Germline V lookup: CDR1 LGHNA, CDR2 YSLEER. Losses at the gene ends were 6 bases for V and 4 bases for J; bases not matched to a gene: 11. The CDR3 spans 15 residues. The CDR3 DNA reads as TGCGCCAGCAGGTACCGCCCAGGGGGCAGTTACGAGCAGTACTTC. Residues: CASRYRPGGSYEQYF.

The V gene is TRBV6-5, the J gene TRBJ1-4; 7 nucleotides align to TRBD1. V trimming: 4 bases; J trimming: 7 bases; junction bases outside the gene matches: 12. CDR1 MNHEY and CDR2 SVGAGI come from the germline V gene. The CDR3 is 16 amino acids. CDR3 region: CASSSDRPQGFEKLFF. DNA for the CDR3: TGTGCCAGCAGTTCGGACAGGCCACAGGGATTTGAAAAACTGTTTTTT.

The chain carries TRBV2 and TRBJ2-7, with 9 bases that match TRBD1. V was pared by 8 bases and J by 3 bases, with 5 bases of the junction left unmatched. Germline V gene data show CDR1 as SNHLY and CDR2 as FYNNEI. CDR3 length: 13 residues. CDR3 protein: CASLGQGIYEQYF. The CDR3 DNA reads TGTGCCAGCTTGGGACAGGGAATCTACGAGCAGTACTTC.

J is TRBJ1-2 and V is TRBV28; TRBD1 might be the D (5 bases). The CDR3 consists of 14 residues. V gave up 8 bases and J gave up 1 base, with 14 bases separating them. Germline CDR1 MDHEN, CDR2 SYDVKM. CDR3 in DNA: TGTGCCAGCTTGATCGGGGGAGATAACTATGGCTACACCTTC. Protein sequence: CASLIGGDNYGYTF.

The CDR3 DNA reads as TGCGCCAGCAGTCGTTCTAGCGTTGCGGGCACAAGAGATACGCAGTATTTT. Translating it yields CASSRSSVAGTRDTQYF. V is TRBV5-1 and J is TRBJ2-3, with a tentative D call TRBD2 (6 bases). The CDR3 covers 17 residues. CDR1 is SGHRS, CDR2 YFSETQ, per germline. Trimming pared 5 bases from V and 5 bases from J, leaving 24 bases between.

This chain connects TRBV4-1 to TRBJ1-1; the match to TRBD1 covers 7 bases. The trim removed 1 base at V and 6 bases at J, leaving 5 bases unmatched. The V gene's germline CDR1 is MGHRA and CDR2 YSYEKL. This CDR3 is 14 amino acids long. In DNA, the CDR3 is TGCGCCAGCAGCCAAGGAACAGGGGCCCCTGAAGCTTTCTTT. It is translated as CASSQGTGAPEAFF.

The rearrangement links TRBV9 to TRBJ2-1; the D is unclear. The germline CDR1 and CDR2 sequences are SGDLS and YYNGEE. Trimming removed 0 bases at V and 6 bases at J, with 7 bases between. CDR3 length equals 13 residues. In DNA, the CDR3 is TGTGCCAGCAGCGTAGTCTGGGGCAATGAGCAGTTCTTC. It encodes CASSVVWGNEQFF.

The V gene is TRBV11-2, the J gene TRBJ2-1; 14 bases are a match to TRBD2. Trimming removed 5 bases from V and 10 bases from J; junction bases left unmatched: 7. The CDR3 is 15 amino acids. Germline V CDR1 and CDR2: SGHAT, FQNNGV. CDR3: CASSPRTSGRFEQFF. The CDR3 DNA reads TGTGCCAGCAGCCCACGGACTAGCGGGAGGTTCGAGCAGTTCTTC.

The chain has TRBV4-3 and TRBJ1-1, with a tentative D call TRBD1 (5 bases). Trimming removed 0 bases at V and 11 bases at J, with 19 bases between. Germline V gene data show CDR1 as LGHNA and CDR2 as YSLEER. CDR3 length: 15 residues. The CDR3 is CASSQDITPGRGAFF. CDR3 DNA: TGCGCCAGCAGCCAAGATATCACTCCGGGGCGGGGGGCTTTCTTT.

This CDR3 reads CAWKGTTGIQETQYF. The DNA of the CDR3 is TGTGCCTGGAAAGGGACAACCGGAATCCAAGAGACCCAGTACTTC. V gene TRBV30 combines with J gene TRBJ2-5; D is possibly TRBD1 (6 bases). Trimming removed 4 bases at V and 1 base at J, with 16 bases between. The CDR3 sequence is 15 residues long. Germline assignment: CDR1 GTSNPN and CDR2 SVGIG (reference sequence).

This chain uses TRBV25-1 with TRBJ2-1; TRBD2 agrees at 7 bases. This CDR3 has 15 amino acids. The ends lost 3 bases at V and 7 bases at J; junction bases unmatched: 9. The germline V gene encodes CDR1 MGHDK and CDR2 SYGVNS. The CDR3 region is CASSDETNGRNEQFF. The CDR3 coding sequence is TGTGCCAGCAGTGACGAGACTAACGGGAGGAATGAGCAGTTCTTC.

The rearrangement joins TRBV14 to TRBJ2-5, with 11 positions matching TRBD2. Germline CDR1 SGHDN, CDR2 FVKESK. This CDR3 comprises 13 residues. V lost 7 bases to trimming and J lost 5 bases; unmatched junction nucleotides: 3. CDR3 sequence reads: CASNLAGGETQYF. The CDR3 DNA reads as TGTGCCAGCAACCTAGCGGGAGGCGAGACCCAGTACTTC. The full variable domain, with the rest looked up from reference TRBV14 and TRBJ2-5, is EAGVTQFPSHSVIEKGQTVTLRCDPISGHDNLYWYRRVMGKEIKFLLHFVKESKQDESGMPNNRFLAERTGGTYSTLKVQPAELEDSGVYFCASNLAGGETQYFGPGTRLLVL.

This chain links TRBV7-9 with TRBJ2-3; the D is unclear. CDR3 length: 15 residues. V lost 5 bases, J lost 1 base, and 13 bases lay in between. The germline CDR1 and CDR2 sequences are SEHNR and FQNEAQ (reference sequence). The CDR3 loop reads CASSPASLGTDTQYF. The CDR3, as DNA: TGTGCCAGCAGCCCCGCCTCGTTAGGCACAGATACGCAGTATTTT. The complete variable domain, with remaining parts taken from reference TRBV7-9 and TRBJ2-3, reads DTGVSQNPRHKITKRGQNVTFRCDPISEHNRLYWYRQTLGQGPEFLTYFQNEAQLEKSRLLSDRFSAERPKGSFSTLEIQRTEQGDSAMYLCASSPASLGTDTQYFGPGTRLTVL.

The chain uses TRBV9 and TRBJ1-6; 7 nucleotides line up with TRBD1. Trimming cost V 0 bases and J 7 bases; bases outside gene matches: 4. CDR1 is SGDLS and CDR2 is YYNGEE in the germline V gene. This CDR3 region has 15 residues. CDR3 bases: TGTGCCAGCAGCGTAGCTGGGGACAGAAATTCACCCCTCCACTTT. The encoded protein is CASSVAGDRNSPLHF. The whole variable domain, filled in from reference TRBV9 and TRBJ1-6, reads DSGVTQTPKHLITATGQRVTLRCSPRSGDLSVYWYQQSLDQGLQFLIQYYNGEERAKGNILERFSAQQFPDLHSELNLSSLELGDSALYFCASSVAGDRNSPLHFGNGTRLTVT.

The V call is TRBV5-8, the J call TRBJ2-7, with 7 bases identical to TRBD2. Unmatched junction bases numbered 10, after V lost 5 bases and J lost 2 bases. Germline-derived CDR1 and CDR2 are SGHTS and YDEGEE. The CDR3 is 15 amino acids. The DNA of the CDR3 is TGTGCCAGCAGAAACCTCCGGGACTATACCTACGAGCAGTACTTC. Residues: CASRNLRDYTYEQYF.

The chain uses TRBV27 and TRBJ2-5; D not resolved. CDR3 length equals 14 residues. The V end lost 3 bases, the J end lost 4 bases, and 12 bases lay between the germline ends. Germline loops: CDR1 MNHEY, CDR2 SMNVEV (reference sequence). CDR3 sequence (DNA): TGTGCCAGCAGTTTTTGGCAGTCCAGAGAGACCCAGTACTTC. Its protein product is CASSFWQSRETQYF.

The chain uses TRBV4-2 and TRBJ2-2; 7 bases line up with TRBD1. Germline V gives CDR1 LGHNA, CDR2 YNFKEQ. The CDR3 has 16 amino acids. J lost 6 bases, V lost 1 base, and 8 bases had no gene match. CDR3 residues: CASSQGDRVGSGELFF. For the CDR3, the DNA is TGTGCCAGCAGCCAAGGAGACAGGGTAGGCTCCGGGGAGCTGTTTTTT.

This chain joins TRBV15 and TRBJ2-5; tentative D call: TRBD2 (5 bases). Germline lookup yields CDR1 LNHNV and CDR2 YYDKDF (reference sequence). The V end lost 1 base, the J end lost 2 bases, and 8 bases lay between the germline ends. There are 14 residues in the CDR3. The CDR3 nucleotides read TGTGCCACCAGCAGAGCGGGGATACAAGAGACCCAGTACTTC. Protein: CATSRAGIQETQYF.

This chain connects TRBV11-3 to TRBJ2-7, with TRBD2 as a possible D gene (7 bases). CDR1 and CDR2 (germline): SGHNT, YENEEA. V lost 3 bases to trimming and J lost 2 bases, with 14 bases between them. This CDR3 contains 15 residues. CDR3 in amino acids: CASSFRAGATYEQYF. The DNA of the CDR3 is TGTGCCAGCAGCTTCCGGGCGGGGGCCACCTACGAGCAGTACTTC. Full variable domain (missing parts from reference TRBV11-3 and TRBJ2-7): EAGVVQSPRYKIIEKKQPVAFWCNPISGHNTLYWYLQNLGQGPELLIRYENEEAVDDSQLPKDRFSAERLKGVDSTLKIQPAELGDSAVYLCASSFRAGATYEQYFGPGTRLTVT.